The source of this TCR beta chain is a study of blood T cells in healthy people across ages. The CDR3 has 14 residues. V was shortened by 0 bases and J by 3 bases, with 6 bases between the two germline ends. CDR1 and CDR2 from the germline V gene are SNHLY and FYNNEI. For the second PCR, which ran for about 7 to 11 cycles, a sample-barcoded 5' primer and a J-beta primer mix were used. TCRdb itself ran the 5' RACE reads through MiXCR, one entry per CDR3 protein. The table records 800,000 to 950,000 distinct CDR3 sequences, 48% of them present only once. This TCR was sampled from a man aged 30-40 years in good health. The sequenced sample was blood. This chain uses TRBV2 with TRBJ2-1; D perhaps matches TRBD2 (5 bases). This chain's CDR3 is CASSEARDYNEQFF. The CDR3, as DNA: TGTGCCAGCAGTGAAGCCCGGGACTACAATGAGCAGTTCTTC.